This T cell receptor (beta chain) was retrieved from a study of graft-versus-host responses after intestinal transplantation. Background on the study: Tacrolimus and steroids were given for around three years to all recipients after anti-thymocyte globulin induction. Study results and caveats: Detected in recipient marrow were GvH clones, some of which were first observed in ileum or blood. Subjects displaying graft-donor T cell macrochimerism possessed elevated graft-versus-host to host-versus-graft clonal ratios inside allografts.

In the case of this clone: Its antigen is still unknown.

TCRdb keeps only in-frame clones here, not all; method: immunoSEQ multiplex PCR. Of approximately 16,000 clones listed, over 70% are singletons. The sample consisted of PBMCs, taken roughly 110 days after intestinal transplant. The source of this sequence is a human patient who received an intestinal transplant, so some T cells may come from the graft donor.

CDR3 nucleotides: TGTGCCAGCAGCCGGGGTCCCTCCTACGAGCAGTACTTC. Its translation is CASSRGPSYEQYF. The V gene is TRBV11-3, the J gene TRBJ2-7; TRBD2 might be the D (5 bases). The V and J ends lost 5 bases and 0 bases respectively, with 8 bases between them. CDR3 length equals 13 residues. The germline CDR1 and CDR2 sequences are SGHNT and YENEEA. The variable domain in full, with the rest retrieved from reference TRBV11-3 and TRBJ2-7, is EAGVVQSPRYKIIEKKQPVAFWCNPISGHNTLYWYLQNLGQGPELLIRYENEEAVDDSQLPKDRFSAERLKGVDSTLKIQPAELGDSAVYLCASSRGPSYEQYFGPGTRLTVT.